This T cell receptor (beta chain) derives from a study of T cells in Graves' hyperthyroidism and ophthalmopathy. Graves' hyperthyroidism was deemed stable absent ophthalmopathy progression within 18 months. This clonotype was seen at least ten times. Its specificity is not known. Trimming cost V 0 bases and J 13 bases, with 10 bases left between them. CDR1 LGHDT and CDR2 YNNKEL come from the germline V gene (reference sequence). This CDR3 has 12 residues. Overall study results and limits: Blood samples included most of the expanded thyroid clonotypes exceeding 0.001.

Researchers amplified the TCR beta CDR3 regions from RNA transcripts. HTBI primers were used for first-round RT-PCR of the TCR CDR3. TCRdb analysed the multiplex PCR reads with MiXCR anew, one entry per CDR3 protein. The data show under 800,000 distinct CDR3 sequences, less than 15% seen once. Sequencing was performed on blood. This sequence was found in a woman aged 18-29 years with Graves' hyperthyroidism. The V gene is TRBV3-1, the J gene TRBJ2-1; unclear D gene. The CDR3 spells CASSQDFNLQFF. CDR3 sequence (DNA): TGTGCCAGCAGCCAAGATTTTAATCTTCAGTTCTTC.